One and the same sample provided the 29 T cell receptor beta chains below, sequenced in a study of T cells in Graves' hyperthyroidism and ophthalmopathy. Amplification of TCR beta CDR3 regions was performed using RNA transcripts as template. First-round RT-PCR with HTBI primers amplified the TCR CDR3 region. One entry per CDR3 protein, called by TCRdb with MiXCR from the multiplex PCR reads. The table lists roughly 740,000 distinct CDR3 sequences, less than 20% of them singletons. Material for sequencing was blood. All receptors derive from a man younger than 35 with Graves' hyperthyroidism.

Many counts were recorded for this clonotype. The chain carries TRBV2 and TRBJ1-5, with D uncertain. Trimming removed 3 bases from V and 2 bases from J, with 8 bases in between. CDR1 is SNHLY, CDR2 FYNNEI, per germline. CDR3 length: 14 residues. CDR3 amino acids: CASSDGEGNQPQHF. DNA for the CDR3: TGTGCCAGCAGTGATGGGGAGGGCAATCAGCCCCAGCATTTT.

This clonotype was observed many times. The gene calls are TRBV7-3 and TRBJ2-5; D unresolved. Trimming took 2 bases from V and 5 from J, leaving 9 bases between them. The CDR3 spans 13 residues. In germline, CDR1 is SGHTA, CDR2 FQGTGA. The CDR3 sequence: CASSLSLGETQYF. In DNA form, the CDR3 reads TGTGCCAGCAGCTTATCCTTGGGTGAGACCCAGTACTTC.

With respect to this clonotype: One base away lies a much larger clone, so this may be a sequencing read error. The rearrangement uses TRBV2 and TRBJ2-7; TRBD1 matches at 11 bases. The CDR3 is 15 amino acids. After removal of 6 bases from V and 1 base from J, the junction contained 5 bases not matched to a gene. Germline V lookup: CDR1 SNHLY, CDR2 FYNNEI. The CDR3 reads CASRSGTGGSYEQYF. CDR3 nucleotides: TGTGCCAGCAGGTCCGGGACAGGGGGTTCCTACGAGCAGTACTTC.

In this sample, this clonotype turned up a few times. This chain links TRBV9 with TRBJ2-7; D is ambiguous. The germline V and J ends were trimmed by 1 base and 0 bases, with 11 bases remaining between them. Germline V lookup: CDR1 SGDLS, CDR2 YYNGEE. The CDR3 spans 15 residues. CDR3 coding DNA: TGTGCCAGCAGCGTATCCGCGACCCACTCCTACGAGCAGTACTTC. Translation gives CASSVSATHSYEQYF.

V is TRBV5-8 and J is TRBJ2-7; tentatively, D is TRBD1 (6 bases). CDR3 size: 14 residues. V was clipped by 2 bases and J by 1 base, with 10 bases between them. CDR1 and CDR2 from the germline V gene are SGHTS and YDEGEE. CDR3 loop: CASSFIQGSYEQYF. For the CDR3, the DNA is TGTGCCAGCAGCTTTATACAGGGTTCCTACGAGCAGTACTTC.

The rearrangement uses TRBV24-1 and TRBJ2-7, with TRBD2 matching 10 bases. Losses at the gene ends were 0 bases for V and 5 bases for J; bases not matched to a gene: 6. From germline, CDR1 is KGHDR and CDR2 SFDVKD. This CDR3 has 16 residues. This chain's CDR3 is CATSDLKSGRGDEQYF. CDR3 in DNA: TGTGCCACCAGTGATTTGAAGAGCGGGAGGGGAGACGAGCAGTACTTC.

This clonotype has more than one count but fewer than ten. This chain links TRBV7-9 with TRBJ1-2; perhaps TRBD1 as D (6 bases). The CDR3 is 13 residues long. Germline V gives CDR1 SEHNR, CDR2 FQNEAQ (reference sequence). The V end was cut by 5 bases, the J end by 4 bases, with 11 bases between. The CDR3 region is CASSLTGPYGYTF. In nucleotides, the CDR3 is TGTGCCAGCAGCCTGACAGGCCCCTATGGCTACACCTTC. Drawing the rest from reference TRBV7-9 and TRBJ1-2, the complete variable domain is DTGVSQNPRHKITKRGQNVTFRCDPISEHNRLYWYRQTLGQGPEFLTYFQNEAQLEKSRLLSDRFSAERPKGSFSTLEIQRTEQGDSAMYLCASSLTGPYGYTFGSGTRLTVV.

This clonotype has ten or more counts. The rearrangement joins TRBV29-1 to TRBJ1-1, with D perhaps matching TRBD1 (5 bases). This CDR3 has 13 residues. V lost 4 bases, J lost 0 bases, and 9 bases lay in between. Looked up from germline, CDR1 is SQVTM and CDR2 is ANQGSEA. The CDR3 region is CSVVGRVNTEAFF. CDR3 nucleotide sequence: TGCAGCGTTGTGGGCAGGGTGAACACTGAAGCTTTCTTT.

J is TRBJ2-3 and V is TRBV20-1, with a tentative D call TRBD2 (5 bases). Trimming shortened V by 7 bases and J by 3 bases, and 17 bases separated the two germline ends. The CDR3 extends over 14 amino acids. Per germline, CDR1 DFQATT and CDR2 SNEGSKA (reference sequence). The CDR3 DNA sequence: TGCAGTGTTACCTCGGGGTTAGGGACAGATACGCAGTATTTT. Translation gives CSVTSGLGTDTQYF.

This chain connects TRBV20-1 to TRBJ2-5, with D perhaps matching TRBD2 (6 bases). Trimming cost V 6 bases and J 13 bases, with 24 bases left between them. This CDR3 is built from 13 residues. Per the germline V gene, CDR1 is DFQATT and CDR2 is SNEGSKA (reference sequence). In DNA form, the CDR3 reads TGCAGTGCAGCAGCGCGGGGCCAGGTGGGACTGTACTTC. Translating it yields CSAAARGQVGLYF.

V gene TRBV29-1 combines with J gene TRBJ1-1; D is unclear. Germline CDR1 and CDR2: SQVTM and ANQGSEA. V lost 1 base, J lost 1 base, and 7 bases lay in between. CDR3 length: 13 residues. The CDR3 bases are TGCAGCGTTGAAGGTCGACAGAACACTGAAGCTTTCTTT. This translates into CSVEGRQNTEAFF. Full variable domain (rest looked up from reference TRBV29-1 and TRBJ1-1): SAVISQKPSRDICQRGTSLTIQCQVDSQVTMMFWYRQQPGQSLTLIATANQGSEATYESGFVIDKFPISRPNLTFSTLTVSNMSPEDSSIYLCSVEGRQNTEAFFGQGTRLTVV.

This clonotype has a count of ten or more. In nucleotides, the CDR3 is TGTGCCAGCAATCATGTCAGGGAGATCCCTGAAGCTTTCTTT. This translates into CASNHVREIPEAFF. This sequence joins TRBV12-3 or TRBV12-4 and TRBJ1-1; D is perhaps TRBD1 (5 bases). This CDR3 has 14 residues. V lost 7 bases to trimming and J lost 6 bases, with 18 bases between them.

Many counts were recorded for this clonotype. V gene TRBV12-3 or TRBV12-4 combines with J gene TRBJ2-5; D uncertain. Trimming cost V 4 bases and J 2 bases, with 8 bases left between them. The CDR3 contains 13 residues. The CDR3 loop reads CASSWTVQETQYF. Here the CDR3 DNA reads TGTGCCAGCAGTTGGACCGTGCAAGAGACCCAGTACTTC.

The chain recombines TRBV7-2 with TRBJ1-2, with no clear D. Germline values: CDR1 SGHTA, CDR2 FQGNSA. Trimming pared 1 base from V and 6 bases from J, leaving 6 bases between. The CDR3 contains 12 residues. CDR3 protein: CASSLGDHGYTF. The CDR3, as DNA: TGTGCCAGCAGCTTAGGGGATCATGGCTACACCTTC.

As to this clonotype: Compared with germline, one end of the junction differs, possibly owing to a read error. CDR3 in DNA: TGTGCCAGCAGCGCGCGACAGTCTGCAACTAATGAAAAACTGCTTTTT. Translation: CASSARQSATNEKLLF. The chain couples TRBV14 to TRBJ1-4, with a possible D match to TRBD1 (5 bases). CDR3 length: 16 residues. Per germline, CDR1 SGHDN and CDR2 FVKESK.

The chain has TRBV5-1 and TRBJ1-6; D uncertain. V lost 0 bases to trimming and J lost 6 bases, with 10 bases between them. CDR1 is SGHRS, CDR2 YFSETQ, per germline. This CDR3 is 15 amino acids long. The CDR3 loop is CASSLARRFNSPLHF. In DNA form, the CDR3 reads TGCGCCAGCAGCTTGGCACGCAGATTTAATTCACCCCTCCACTTT.

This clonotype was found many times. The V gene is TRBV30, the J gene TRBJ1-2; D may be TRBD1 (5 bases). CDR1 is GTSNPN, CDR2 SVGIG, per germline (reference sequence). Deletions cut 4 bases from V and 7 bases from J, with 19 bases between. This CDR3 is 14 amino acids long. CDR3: CAWTWGLGEGGYTF. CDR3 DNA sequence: TGTGCCTGGACCTGGGGACTGGGAGAAGGTGGCTACACCTTC.

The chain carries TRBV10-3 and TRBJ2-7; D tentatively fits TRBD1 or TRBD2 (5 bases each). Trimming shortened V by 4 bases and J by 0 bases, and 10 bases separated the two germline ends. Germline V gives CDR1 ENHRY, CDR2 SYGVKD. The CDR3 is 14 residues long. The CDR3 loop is CAISAWDVSYEQYF. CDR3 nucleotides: TGTGCCATCAGTGCTTGGGACGTCTCCTACGAGCAGTACTTC.

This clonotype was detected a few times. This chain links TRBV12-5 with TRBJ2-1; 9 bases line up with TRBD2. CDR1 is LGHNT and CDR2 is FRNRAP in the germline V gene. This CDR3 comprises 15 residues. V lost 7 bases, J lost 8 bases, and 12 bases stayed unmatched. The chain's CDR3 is CASVFGTSSSDEQFF. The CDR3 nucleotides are TGTGCTAGTGTTTTTGGGACTAGCAGTTCCGATGAGCAGTTCTTC. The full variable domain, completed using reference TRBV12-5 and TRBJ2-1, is DARVTQTPRHKVTEMGQEVTMRCQPILGHNTVFWYRQTMMQGLELLAYFRNRAPLDDSGMPKDRFSAEMPDATLATLKIQPSEPRDSAVYFCASVFGTSSSDEQFFGPGTRLTVL.

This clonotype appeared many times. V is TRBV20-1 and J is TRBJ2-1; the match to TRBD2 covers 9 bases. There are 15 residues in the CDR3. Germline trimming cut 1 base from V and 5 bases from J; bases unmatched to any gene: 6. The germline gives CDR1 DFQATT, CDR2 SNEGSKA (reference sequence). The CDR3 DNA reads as TGCAGTGCTAGAGTTCGAGCGGGAGGCAACAATGAGCAGTTCTTC. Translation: CSARVRAGGNNEQFF.

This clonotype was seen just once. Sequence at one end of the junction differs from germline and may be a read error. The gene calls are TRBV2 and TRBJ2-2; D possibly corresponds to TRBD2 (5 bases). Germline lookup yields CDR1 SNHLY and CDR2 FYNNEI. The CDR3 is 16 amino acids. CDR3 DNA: TGTGCCAGCAGTCGTTACGACCTAAGGAACACCGGGGAGCCGTTTTTT. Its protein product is CASSRYDLRNTGEPFF.

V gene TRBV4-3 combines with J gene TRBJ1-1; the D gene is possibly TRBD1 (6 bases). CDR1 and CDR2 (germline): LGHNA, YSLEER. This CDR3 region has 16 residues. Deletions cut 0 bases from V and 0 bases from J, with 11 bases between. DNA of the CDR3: TGCGCCAGCAGCCAAGATAGTAGGGGGATGAACACTGAAGCTTTCTTT. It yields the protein CASSQDSRGMNTEAFF.

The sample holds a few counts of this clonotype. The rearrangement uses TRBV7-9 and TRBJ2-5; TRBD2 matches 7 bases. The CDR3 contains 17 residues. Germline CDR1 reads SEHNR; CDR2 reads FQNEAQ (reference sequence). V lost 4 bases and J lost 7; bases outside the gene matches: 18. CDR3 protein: CASSSHWRERLWATQYF. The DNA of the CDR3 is TGTGCCAGCAGCTCCCACTGGCGGGAGCGGTTATGGGCGACCCAGTACTTC.

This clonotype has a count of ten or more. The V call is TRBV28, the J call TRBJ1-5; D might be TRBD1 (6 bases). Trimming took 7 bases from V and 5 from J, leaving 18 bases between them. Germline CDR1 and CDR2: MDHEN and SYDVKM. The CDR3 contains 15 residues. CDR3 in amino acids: CASTSRGRGYQPQHF. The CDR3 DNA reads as TGTGCCAGCACCTCAAGGGGTAGGGGGTATCAGCCCCAGCATTTT.

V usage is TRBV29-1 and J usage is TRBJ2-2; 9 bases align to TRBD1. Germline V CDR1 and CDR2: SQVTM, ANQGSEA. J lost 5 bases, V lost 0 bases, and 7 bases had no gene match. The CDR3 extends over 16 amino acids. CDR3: CSVEDRETGGTGELFF. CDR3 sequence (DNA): TGCAGCGTTGAAGATCGTGAGACAGGGGGGACCGGGGAGCTGTTTTTT.

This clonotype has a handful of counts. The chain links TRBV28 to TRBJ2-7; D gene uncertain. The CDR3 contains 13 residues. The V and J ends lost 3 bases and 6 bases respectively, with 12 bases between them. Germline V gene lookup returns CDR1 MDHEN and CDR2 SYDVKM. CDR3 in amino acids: CASSLGGWGEQYF. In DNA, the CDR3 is TGTGCCAGCAGTTTGGGTGGGTGGGGCGAGCAGTACTTC.

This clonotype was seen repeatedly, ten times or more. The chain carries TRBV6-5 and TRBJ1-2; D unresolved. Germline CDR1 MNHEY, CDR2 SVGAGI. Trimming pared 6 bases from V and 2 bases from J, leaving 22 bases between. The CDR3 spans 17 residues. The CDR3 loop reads CASRRYDGYLDNYGYTF. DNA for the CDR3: TGTGCCAGCAGACGTTATGATGGCTACCTGGACAACTATGGCTACACCTTC.

This chain's CDR3 is CSAYQGSAGGTIYF. Written as DNA, the CDR3 is TGCAGCGCCTACCAAGGGAGTGCGGGGGGCACCATATATTTT. The J gene is TRBJ1-3, the V gene TRBV29-1, with a weak D call TRBD1 (5 bases). Trimming shortened V by 7 bases and J by 9 bases, and 22 bases separated the two germline ends. CDR1 and CDR2 (germline): SQVTM, ANQGSEA. There are 14 residues in the CDR3.

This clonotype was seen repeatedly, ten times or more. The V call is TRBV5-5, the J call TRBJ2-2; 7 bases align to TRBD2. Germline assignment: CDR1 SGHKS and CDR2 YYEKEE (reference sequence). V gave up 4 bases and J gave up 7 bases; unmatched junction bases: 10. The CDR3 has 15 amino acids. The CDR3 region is CASSPSGTGNGELFF. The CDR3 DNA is TGTGCCAGCAGCCCCAGCGGGACGGGGAACGGGGAGCTGTTTTTT.